This TCR beta chain was profiled in a study of T cell responses to AZD1222 COVID-19 vaccine. On this clone itself: Its target is not known.

The V and J ends lost 4 bases and 7 bases respectively, with 13 bases between them. The CDR3 has 14 amino acids. Germline V gene data show CDR1 as SEHNR and CDR2 as FQNEAQ (reference sequence). TCRdb keeps only in-frame clones here, not all; method: immunoSEQ multiplex PCR. The profile covers approximately 140,000 clones, with around nine tenths appearing a single time and less than 3.5% taken by the ten largest. General study findings and limits: Seropositive status at baseline applied to only a handful of AZD1222 recipients.

This TCR was recovered from an adult in good health. Sequences were derived from peripheral blood, sampled on day 0 of MenACWY control vaccination. V and J are TRBV7-9 and TRBJ1-4; TRBD1 might be the D (5 bases). In DNA form, the CDR3 reads TGTGCCAGCAGCTCGGGACCGCACGGTGAAAAACTGTTTTTT. Amino acids: CASSSGPHGEKLFF.